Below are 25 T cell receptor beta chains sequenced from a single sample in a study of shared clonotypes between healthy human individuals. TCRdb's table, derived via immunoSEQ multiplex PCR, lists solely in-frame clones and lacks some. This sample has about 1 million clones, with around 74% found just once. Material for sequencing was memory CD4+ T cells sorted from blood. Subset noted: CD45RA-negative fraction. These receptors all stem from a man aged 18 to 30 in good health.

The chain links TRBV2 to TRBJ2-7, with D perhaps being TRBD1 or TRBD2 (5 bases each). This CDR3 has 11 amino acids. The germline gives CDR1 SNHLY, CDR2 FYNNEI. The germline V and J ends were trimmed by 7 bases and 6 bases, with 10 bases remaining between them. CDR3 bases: TGTGCCAGCAATCTGAGGGGCGAGCAGTACTTC. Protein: CASNLRGEQYF.

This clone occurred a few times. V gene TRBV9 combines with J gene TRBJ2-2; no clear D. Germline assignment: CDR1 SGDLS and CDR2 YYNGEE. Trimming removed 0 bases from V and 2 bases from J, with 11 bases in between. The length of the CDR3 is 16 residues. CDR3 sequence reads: CASSVGALTNTGELFF. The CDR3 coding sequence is TGTGCCAGCAGCGTAGGAGCTCTGACTAACACCGGGGAGCTGTTTTTT.

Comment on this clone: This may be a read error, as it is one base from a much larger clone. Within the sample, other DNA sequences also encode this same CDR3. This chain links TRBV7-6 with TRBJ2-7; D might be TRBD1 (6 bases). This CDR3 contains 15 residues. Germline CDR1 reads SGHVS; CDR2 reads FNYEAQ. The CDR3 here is CASSLEAGVSHEQYF. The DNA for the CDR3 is TGTGCCAGCAGCTTAGAGGCAGGGGTTTCCCACGAACAGTACTTC.

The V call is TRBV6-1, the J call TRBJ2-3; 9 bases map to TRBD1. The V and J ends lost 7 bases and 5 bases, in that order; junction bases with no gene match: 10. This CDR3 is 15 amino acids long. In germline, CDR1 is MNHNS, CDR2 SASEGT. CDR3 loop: CASTMTGGRLDTQYF. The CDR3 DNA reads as TGTGCCAGCACTATGACAGGGGGGAGATTAGATACGCAGTATTTT.

This CDR3 is CASSPRTSGSSDTQYF. CDR3 in DNA: TGTGCCAGCAGCCCTAGGACTAGCGGGAGCTCTGATACGCAGTATTTT. The V call is TRBV7-2, the J call TRBJ2-3; 13 bases map to TRBD2. CDR1 is SGHTA, CDR2 FQGNSA, per germline. After removal of 5 bases from V and 6 bases from J, the junction contained 8 bases not matched to a gene. This CDR3 has 16 amino acids.

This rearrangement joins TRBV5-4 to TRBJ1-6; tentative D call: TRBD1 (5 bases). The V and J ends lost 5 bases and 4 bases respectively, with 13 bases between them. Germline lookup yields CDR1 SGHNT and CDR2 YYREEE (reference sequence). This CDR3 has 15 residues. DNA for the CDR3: TGTGCCAGCAGGATAGGGGAGGAGTATAATTCACCCCTCCACTTT. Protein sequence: CASRIGEEYNSPLHF.

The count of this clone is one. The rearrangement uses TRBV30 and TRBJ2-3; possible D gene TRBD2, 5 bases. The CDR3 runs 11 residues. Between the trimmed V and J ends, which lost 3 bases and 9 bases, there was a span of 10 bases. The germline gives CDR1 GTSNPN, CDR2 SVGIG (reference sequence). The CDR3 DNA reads TGTGCCTGGAGGATGGACTTAACGCAGTATTTT. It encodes CAWRMDLTQYF.

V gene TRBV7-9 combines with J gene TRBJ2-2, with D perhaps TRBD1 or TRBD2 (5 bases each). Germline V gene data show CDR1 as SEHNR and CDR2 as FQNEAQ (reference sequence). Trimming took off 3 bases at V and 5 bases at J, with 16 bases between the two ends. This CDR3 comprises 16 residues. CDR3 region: CASSFYPRGRTGELFF. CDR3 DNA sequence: TGTGCCAGCAGCTTCTACCCCCGGGGCCGGACCGGGGAGCTGTTTTTT.

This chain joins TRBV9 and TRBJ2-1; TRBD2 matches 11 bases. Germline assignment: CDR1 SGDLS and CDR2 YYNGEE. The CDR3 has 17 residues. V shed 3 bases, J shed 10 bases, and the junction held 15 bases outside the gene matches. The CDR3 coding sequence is TGTGCCAGCAGCGCCCTAGCCGGGACTAGCGGATCAGGCGAGCAGTTCTTC. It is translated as CASSALAGTSGSGEQFF.

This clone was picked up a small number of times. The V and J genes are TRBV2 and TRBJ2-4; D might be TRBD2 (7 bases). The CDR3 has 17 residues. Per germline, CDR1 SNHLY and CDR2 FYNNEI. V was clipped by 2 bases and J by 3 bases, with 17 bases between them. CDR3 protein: CASSEFGGAIGKNIQYF. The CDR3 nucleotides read TGTGCCAGCAGTGAATTTGGGGGGGCTATAGGCAAAAACATTCAGTACTTC.

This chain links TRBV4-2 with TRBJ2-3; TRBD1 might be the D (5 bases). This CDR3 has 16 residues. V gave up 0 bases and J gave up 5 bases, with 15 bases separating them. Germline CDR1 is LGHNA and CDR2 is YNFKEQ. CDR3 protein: CASSQDRAGRIDTQYF. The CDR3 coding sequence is TGTGCCAGCAGCCAAGATCGGGCAGGGCGGATAGATACGCAGTATTTT.

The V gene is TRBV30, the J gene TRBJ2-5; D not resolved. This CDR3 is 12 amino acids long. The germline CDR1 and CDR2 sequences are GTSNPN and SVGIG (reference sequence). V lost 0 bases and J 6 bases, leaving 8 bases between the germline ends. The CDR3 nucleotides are TGTGCCTGGAGTGTAGACGTAAAGACCCAGTACTTC. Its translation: CAWSVDVKTQYF.

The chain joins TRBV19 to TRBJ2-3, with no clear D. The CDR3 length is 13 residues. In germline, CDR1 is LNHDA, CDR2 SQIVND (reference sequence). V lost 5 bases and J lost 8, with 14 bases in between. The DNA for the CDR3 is TGTGCCAGTAGTCGCCTCCAGGCGGCTACGCAGTATTTT. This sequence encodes CASSRLQAATQYF.

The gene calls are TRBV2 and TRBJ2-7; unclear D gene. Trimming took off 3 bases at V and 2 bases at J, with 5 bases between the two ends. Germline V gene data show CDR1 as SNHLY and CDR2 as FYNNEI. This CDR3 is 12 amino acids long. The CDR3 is CASSEQAYEQYF. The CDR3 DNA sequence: TGTGCCAGCAGTGAGCAGGCCTACGAGCAGTACTTC.

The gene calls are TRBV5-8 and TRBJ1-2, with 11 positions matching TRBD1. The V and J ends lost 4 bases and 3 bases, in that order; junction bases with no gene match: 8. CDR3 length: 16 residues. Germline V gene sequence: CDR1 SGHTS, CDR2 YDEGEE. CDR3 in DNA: TGTGCCAGCAGCCGGACAGGGGGCAAGTTAGACTATGGCTACACCTTC. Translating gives CASSRTGGKLDYGYTF.

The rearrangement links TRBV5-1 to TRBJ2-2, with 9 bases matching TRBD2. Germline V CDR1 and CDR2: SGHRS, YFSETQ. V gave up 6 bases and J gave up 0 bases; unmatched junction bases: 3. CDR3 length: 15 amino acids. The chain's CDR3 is CASMGLASNTGELFF. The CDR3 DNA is TGCGCCAGCATGGGACTAGCTTCGAACACCGGGGAGCTGTTTTTT.

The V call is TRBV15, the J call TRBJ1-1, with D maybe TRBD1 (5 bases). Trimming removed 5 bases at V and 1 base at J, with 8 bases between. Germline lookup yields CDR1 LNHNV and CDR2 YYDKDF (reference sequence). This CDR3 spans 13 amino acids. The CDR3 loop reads CATSVTGNTEAFF. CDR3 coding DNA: TGTGCCACCAGCGTTACAGGGAACACTGAAGCTTTCTTT.

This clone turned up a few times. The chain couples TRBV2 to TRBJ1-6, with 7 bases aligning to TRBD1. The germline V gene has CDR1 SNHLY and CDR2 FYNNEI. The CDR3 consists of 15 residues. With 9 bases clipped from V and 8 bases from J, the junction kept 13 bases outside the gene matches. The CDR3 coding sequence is TGTGCCAGGGGACAGACAGGGAATTTGGATTCACCCCTCCACTTT. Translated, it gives CARGQTGNLDSPLHF.

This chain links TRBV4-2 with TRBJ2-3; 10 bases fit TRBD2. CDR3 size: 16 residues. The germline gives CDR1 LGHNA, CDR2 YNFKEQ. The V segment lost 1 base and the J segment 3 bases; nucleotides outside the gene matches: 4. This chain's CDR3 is CASSQAVAGGTDTQYF. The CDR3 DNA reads TGTGCCAGCAGCCAAGCGGTAGCGGGGGGAACAGATACGCAGTATTTT.

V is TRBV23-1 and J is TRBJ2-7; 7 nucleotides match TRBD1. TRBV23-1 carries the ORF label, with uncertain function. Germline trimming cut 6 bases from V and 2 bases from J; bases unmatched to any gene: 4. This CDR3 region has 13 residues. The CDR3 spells CASRDRDTYEQYF. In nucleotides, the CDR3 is TGCGCCAGCAGAGACAGGGACACCTACGAGCAGTACTTC.

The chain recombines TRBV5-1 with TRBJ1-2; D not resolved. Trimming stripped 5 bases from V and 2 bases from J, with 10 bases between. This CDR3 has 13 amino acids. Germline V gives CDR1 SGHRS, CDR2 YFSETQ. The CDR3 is CASSEARNYGYTF. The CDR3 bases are TGCGCCAGCAGTGAAGCACGGAACTATGGCTACACCTTC.

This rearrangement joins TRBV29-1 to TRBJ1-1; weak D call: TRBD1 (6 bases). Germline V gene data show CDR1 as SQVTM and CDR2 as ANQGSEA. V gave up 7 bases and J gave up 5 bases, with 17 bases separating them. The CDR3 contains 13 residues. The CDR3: CSADRHGGTEAFF. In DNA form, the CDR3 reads TGCAGCGCCGACAGGCACGGTGGAACTGAAGCTTTCTTT.

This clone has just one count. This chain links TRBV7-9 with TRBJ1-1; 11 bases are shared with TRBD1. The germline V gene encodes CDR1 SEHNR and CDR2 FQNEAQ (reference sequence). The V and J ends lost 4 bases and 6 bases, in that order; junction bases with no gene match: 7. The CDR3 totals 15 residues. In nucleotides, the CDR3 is TGTGCCAGCAGCTCTATGGGACAGGGGGGCTCTGAAGCTTTCTTT. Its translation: CASSSMGQGGSEAFF.

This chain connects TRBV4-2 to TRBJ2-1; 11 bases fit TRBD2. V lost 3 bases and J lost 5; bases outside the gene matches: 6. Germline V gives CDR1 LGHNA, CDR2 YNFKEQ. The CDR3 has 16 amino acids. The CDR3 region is CASSQGTSGRDNEQFF. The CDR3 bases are TGTGCCAGCAGCCAGGGGACTAGCGGCCGAGACAATGAGCAGTTCTTC.

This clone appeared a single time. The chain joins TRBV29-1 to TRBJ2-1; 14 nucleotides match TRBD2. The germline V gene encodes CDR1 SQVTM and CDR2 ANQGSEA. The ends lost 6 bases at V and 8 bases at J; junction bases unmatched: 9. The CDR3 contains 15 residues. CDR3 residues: CSVEGTSGRWDEQFF. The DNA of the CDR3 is TGCAGCGTGGAGGGGACTAGCGGGAGATGGGATGAGCAGTTCTTC.